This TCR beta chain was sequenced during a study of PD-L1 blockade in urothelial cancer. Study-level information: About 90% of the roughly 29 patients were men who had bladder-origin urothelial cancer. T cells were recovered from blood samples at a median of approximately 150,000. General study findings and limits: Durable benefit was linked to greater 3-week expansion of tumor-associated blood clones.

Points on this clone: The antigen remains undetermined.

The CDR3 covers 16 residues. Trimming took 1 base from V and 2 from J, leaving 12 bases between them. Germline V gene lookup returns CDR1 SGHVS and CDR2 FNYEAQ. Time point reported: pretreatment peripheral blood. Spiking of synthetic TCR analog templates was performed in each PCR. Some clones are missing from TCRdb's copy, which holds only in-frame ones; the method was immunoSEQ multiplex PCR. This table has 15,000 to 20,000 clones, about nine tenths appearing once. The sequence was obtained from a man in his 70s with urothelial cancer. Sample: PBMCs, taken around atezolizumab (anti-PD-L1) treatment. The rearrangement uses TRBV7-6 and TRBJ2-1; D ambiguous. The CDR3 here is CASSLVLGPTYNEQFF. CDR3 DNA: TGTGCCAGCAGCTTAGTTCTAGGTCCAACCTACAATGAGCAGTTCTTC.